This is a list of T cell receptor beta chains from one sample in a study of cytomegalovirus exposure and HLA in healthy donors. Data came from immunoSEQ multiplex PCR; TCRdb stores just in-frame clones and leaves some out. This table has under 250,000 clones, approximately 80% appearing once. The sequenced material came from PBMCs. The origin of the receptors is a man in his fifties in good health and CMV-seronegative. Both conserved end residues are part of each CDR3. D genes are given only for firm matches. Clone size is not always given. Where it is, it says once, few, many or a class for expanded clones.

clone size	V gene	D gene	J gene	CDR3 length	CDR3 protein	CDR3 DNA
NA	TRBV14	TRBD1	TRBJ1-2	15	CASSQRTGDQDGYTF	TGTGCCAGCAGCCAAAGGACAGGGGATCAGGATGGCTACACCTTC
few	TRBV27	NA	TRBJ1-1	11	CASGPFPEAFF	TGTGCCAGCGGCCCCTTTCCTGAAGCTTTCTTT
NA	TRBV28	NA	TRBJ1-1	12	CAGVGGGRRAFF	TGTGCCGGGGTTGGGGGGGGCAGGCGAGCTTTCTTT
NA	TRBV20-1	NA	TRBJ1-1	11	CSASQGTEAFF	TGCAGTGCTAGTCAGGGCACTGAAGCTTTCTTT
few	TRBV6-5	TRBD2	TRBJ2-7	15	CASSPYSGSSYEQYF	TGTGCCAGCAGTCCGTATAGCGGGAGCTCCTACGAGCAGTACTTC
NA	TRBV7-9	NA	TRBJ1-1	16	CASSLGRRARNTEAFF	TGTGCCAGCAGCTTAGGGCGCAGGGCACGCAACACTGAAGCTTTCTTT
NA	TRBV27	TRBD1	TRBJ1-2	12	CASSQGADGYTF	TGTGCCAGCAGTCAGGGGGCAGATGGCTACACCTTC
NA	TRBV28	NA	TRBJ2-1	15	CASSPVKRTDNEQFF	TGTGCCAGCAGCCCCGTTAAACGGACTGACAATGAGCAGTTCTTC
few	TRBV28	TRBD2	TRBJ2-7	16	CASRARGLASYREQYF	TGTGCCAGCAGGGCCCGGGGACTAGCGTCATATCGGGAGCAGTACTTC
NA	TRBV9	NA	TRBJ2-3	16	CASSVDTGRGTDTQYF	TGTGCCAGCAGCGTAGACACAGGGAGGGGTACAGATACGCAGTATTTT
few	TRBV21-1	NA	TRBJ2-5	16	CASSKTRDRGQETQYF	TGTGCCAGCAGCAAAACGAGGGACAGGGGGCAAGAGACCCAGTACTTC
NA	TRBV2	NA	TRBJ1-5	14	CASSEIPSGGSQHF	TGTGCCAGCAGTGAAATCCCGTCGGGCGGGTCCCAGCATTTT
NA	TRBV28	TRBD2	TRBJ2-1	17	CASSATRGTSGSHEQFF	TGTGCCAGCAGTGCCACGCGGGGGACTAGCGGGAGCCATGAGCAGTTCTTC
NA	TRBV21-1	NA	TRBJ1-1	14	CASSSDRSNTEAFF	TGTGCCAGCAGTTCGGACAGATCGAACACTGAAGCTTTCTTT
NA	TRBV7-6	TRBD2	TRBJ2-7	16	CASSPSGGLSTYEQYF	TGTGCCAGCAGCCCCTCGGGGGGACTATCAACCTACGAGCAGTACTTC